The clone carrying this TCR beta chain was detected only once. Trimming pared 5 bases from V and 1 base from J, leaving 11 bases between. The germline V gene encodes CDR1 MNHEY and CDR2 SMNVEV (reference sequence). CDR3 length: 15 amino acids. This sample is part of a study of cytomegalovirus exposure and HLA in healthy donors. Each of the donors was a healthy bone marrow donor. Primers for the PCR totalled 60 Vbeta and 13 Jbeta. Generated by immunoSEQ multiplex PCR, the TCRdb table keeps only in-frame clones and is missing some. This sample carries under 300,000 clones, just over 70% of them seen once, and the ten largest clones take 2% to 2.5%.

V and J are TRBV27 and TRBJ2-2, with no clear D. Source material: PBMCs. The clonotype comes from a female donor in good health and CMV-seronegative. The CDR3 reads CASSLRIWNTGELFF. CDR3 in DNA: TGTGCCAGCAGTCTGAGGATCTGGAACACCGGGGAGCTGTTTTTT.